Following are 32 T cell receptor beta chains from one sample sequenced in a study of T cell responses to AZD1222 COVID-19 vaccine. The protocol was immunoSEQ multiplex PCR, while the TCRdb copy is restricted to in-frame clones and leaves out a portion. The table includes 80,000 or so clones, 80% to 90% detected once. Sequenced here: peripheral blood, sampled 28 days after the second AZD1222 dose. The receptors originated from an adult who received the AZD1222 COVID-19 vaccine.

The V gene is TRBV28, the J gene TRBJ1-3; TRBD1 is a possible D gene (6 bases). The CDR3 is made up of 15 amino acids. Trimming took off 6 bases at V and 9 bases at J, with 21 bases between the two ends. From germline, CDR1 is MDHEN and CDR2 SYDVKM. The DNA of the CDR3 is TGTGCCAGCAGAGGTAAAACAGGGATCTCCGGCACCATATATTTT. Protein sequence: CASRGKTGISGTIYF.

This clone was observed a single time. The chain recombines TRBV19 with TRBJ2-2; D is unresolved. Germline lookup yields CDR1 LNHDA and CDR2 SQIVND (reference sequence). The CDR3 has 14 amino acids. V lost 4 bases to trimming and J lost 1 base, with 7 bases between them. The CDR3 DNA reads as TGTGCCAGTAGTAAGACACTGAACACCGGGGAGCTGTTTTTT. Translated, it gives CASSKTLNTGELFF.

The V gene is TRBV27, the J gene TRBJ1-5, with no clear D. V was shortened by 10 bases and J by 0 bases, with 22 bases between the two germline ends. In germline, CDR1 is MNHEY, CDR2 SMNVEV (reference sequence). This CDR3 contains 17 residues. The CDR3 is CATFDNNGMFSNQPQHF. In DNA, the CDR3 is TGTGCCACTTTTGACAATAATGGGATGTTTAGCAATCAGCCCCAGCATTTT.

This chain links TRBV18 with TRBJ2-7; D might be TRBD1 (6 bases). Per the germline V gene, CDR1 is KGHSH and CDR2 is LQKENI. V lost 0 bases and J lost 0, with 6 bases in between. This CDR3 is built from 14 residues. Written as DNA, the CDR3 is TGTGCCAGCTCACCACCGACAGGCTCCTACGAGCAGTACTTC. Its translation is CASSPPTGSYEQYF. The entire variable domain, with the rest obtained from reference TRBV18 and TRBJ2-7, is as follows: NAGVMQNPRHLVRRRGQEARLRCSPMKGHSHVYWYRQLPEEGLKFMVYLQKENIIDESGMPKERFSAEFPKEGPSILRIQQVVRGDSAAYFCASSPPTGSYEQYFGPGTRLTVT.

This clone came up a few times. V usage is TRBV6-6 and J usage is TRBJ1-5; 7 bases line up with TRBD1. The CDR3 is 15 amino acids. The V and J ends lost 2 bases and 2 bases, in that order; junction bases with no gene match: 3. CDR1 and CDR2 from the germline V gene are MNHNY and SVGAGI (reference sequence). The CDR3 bases are TGTGCCAGCAGTTACGACAGGGACGGCAATCAGCCCCAGCATTTT. The encoded protein is CASSYDRDGNQPQHF.

J is TRBJ1-1 and V is TRBV6-1; tentative D call: TRBD1 (5 bases). V lost 2 bases and J 2 bases, leaving 12 bases between the germline ends. Germline CDR1 and CDR2: MNHNS and SASEGT. This CDR3 has 15 residues. The CDR3 here is CASSEHGGTNTEAFF. CDR3 DNA: TGTGCCAGCAGTGAACACGGGGGGACCAACACTGAAGCTTTCTTT.

The CDR3 coding sequence is TGTGCCAGCATTGGGGGACCGACGATCACCGGGGAGCTGTTTTTT. Translation: CASIGGPTITGELFF. V and J are TRBV6-5 and TRBJ2-2; D might be TRBD1 or TRBD2, each matching 5 bases. The germline V gene encodes CDR1 MNHEY and CDR2 SVGAGI. The V end was cut by 7 bases, the J end by 4 bases, with 16 bases between. CDR3 length: 15 residues.

The V and J genes are TRBV6-6 and TRBJ2-1; D is uncertain. The V end was cut by 3 bases, the J end by 4 bases, with 13 bases between. The CDR3 extends over 15 amino acids. Germline assignment: CDR1 MNHNY and CDR2 SVGAGI (reference sequence). As DNA, the CDR3 is TGTGCCAGCAGTTATACGGACCGCGAATACAATGAGCAGTTCTTC. Translating gives CASSYTDREYNEQFF.

The chain combines TRBV2 with TRBJ1-2; TRBD1 is a possible D gene (5 bases). V lost 2 bases and J lost 6, with 16 bases in between. CDR3 length equals 15 residues. The germline V gene has CDR1 SNHLY and CDR2 FYNNEI. The CDR3 nucleotides are TGTGCCAGCAGTGAATTGGGCAGGGTGCCTGATGGCTACACCTTC. Translated, it gives CASSELGRVPDGYTF.

The genes are TRBV9 and TRBJ2-3; D is undetermined. Germline lookup yields CDR1 SGDLS and CDR2 YYNGEE. This CDR3 spans 15 amino acids. The V end was cut by 4 bases, the J end by 2 bases, with 14 bases between. Here the CDR3 DNA reads TGTGCCAGCAGCCCTAAAGCCTTCCACACAGATACGCAGTATTTT. Its translation is CASSPKAFHTDTQYF.

The genes are TRBV6-5 and TRBJ1-1, with D possibly being TRBD1 (5 bases). Between the trimmed V and J ends, which lost 2 bases and 0 bases, there was a span of 7 bases. Germline CDR1 MNHEY, CDR2 SVGAGI. This CDR3 has 14 amino acids. CDR3 DNA: TGTGCCAGCAGTTACAGGGGAGTGAACACTGAAGCTTTCTTT. Its translation is CASSYRGVNTEAFF.

This chain connects TRBV15 to TRBJ2-1; 7 nucleotides align to TRBD1. J gave up 4 bases and V 1 base, and 1 base lay outside the gene matches. The CDR3 runs 14 residues. In germline, CDR1 is LNHNV, CDR2 YYDKDF (reference sequence). The CDR3 DNA follows: TGTGCCACCAGCAGAGGACAGGGTTACAATGAGCAGTTCTTC. Its translation is CATSRGQGYNEQFF.

The CDR3 bases are TGTGCCAGCACCACCCAGGGGGGCACTGAAGCTTTCTTT. Its protein product is CASTTQGGTEAFF. The rearrangement uses TRBV27 and TRBJ1-1; TRBD1 matches 7 bases. V was clipped by 7 bases and J by 4 bases; unmatched bases: 6. This CDR3 region has 13 residues. Per the germline V gene, CDR1 is MNHEY and CDR2 is SMNVEV (reference sequence).

The V gene is TRBV6-5, the J gene TRBJ1-1, with D possibly matching TRBD1 (6 bases). CDR3 length: 13 amino acids. Germline V gives CDR1 MNHEY, CDR2 SVGAGI. Trimming shortened V by 8 bases and J by 4 bases, and 14 bases separated the two germline ends. In nucleotides, the CDR3 is TGTGCCAGCCGGGGGAGGGGGGTCACTGAAGCTTTCTTT. Translation: CASRGRGVTEAFF.

The rearrangement uses TRBV11-2 and TRBJ1-1; 8 bases fit TRBD1. CDR1 and CDR2 (germline): SGHAT, FQNNGV. The V and J ends lost 5 bases and 1 base, in that order; junction bases with no gene match: 3. CDR3 length equals 14 residues. The CDR3 DNA is TGTGCCAGCAGCATGACAGGGGCGAACACTGAAGCTTTCTTT. Protein: CASSMTGANTEAFF.

This sequence joins TRBV6-5 and TRBJ1-5, with D unresolved. Trimming took 4 bases from V and 5 from J, leaving 9 bases between them. Per germline, CDR1 MNHEY and CDR2 SVGAGI. The CDR3 totals 13 residues. As DNA, the CDR3 is TGTGCCAGCAGTTTGATTCAGGATCAGCCCCAGCATTTT. It specifies CASSLIQDQPQHF.

The rearrangement joins TRBV29-1 to TRBJ1-1, with 7 bases aligning to TRBD1. This CDR3 is built from 13 residues. The V gene's germline CDR1 is SQVTM and CDR2 ANQGSEA. The trim removed 5 bases at V and 2 bases at J, leaving 5 bases unmatched. Written as DNA, the CDR3 is TGCAGCGTTAACAGGGGTGATAACACTGAAGCTTTCTTT. Amino acid sequence: CSVNRGDNTEAFF.

The chain recombines TRBV27 with TRBJ1-4, with 7 bases aligning to TRBD1. CDR1 MNHEY and CDR2 SMNVEV come from the germline V gene (reference sequence). This CDR3 comprises 15 residues. V lost 5 bases to trimming and J lost 7 bases; unmatched junction nucleotides: 10. CDR3 sequence reads: CASSGTDRYFEKLFF. The CDR3 nucleotides are TGTGCCAGCAGTGGGACAGACCGGTATTTTGAAAAACTGTTTTTT.

The V gene is TRBV25-1, the J gene TRBJ2-2; the match to TRBD1 covers 8 bases. CDR3 size: 15 residues. J was trimmed by 3 bases and V by 4 bases; bases with no gene match: 4. Germline-derived CDR1 and CDR2 are MGHDK and SYGVNS. The CDR3 reads CASSGTTGDTGELFF. The CDR3 DNA sequence: TGTGCCAGCAGTGGAACGACAGGGGACACCGGGGAGCTGTTTTTT.

This chain joins TRBV6-5 and TRBJ2-1, with TRBD2 identical over 11 bases. The germline CDR1 and CDR2 sequences are MNHEY and SVGAGI. V lost 6 bases, J lost 9 bases, and 7 bases stayed unmatched. This CDR3 is built from 14 residues. The CDR3 region has the DNA TGTGCCAGCAGCCCCCTAGCGGGGGGCGCTGAGCAGTTCTTC. Residues: CASSPLAGGAEQFF.

The V gene is TRBV11-2, the J gene TRBJ2-2; D is ambiguous. This CDR3 region has 14 residues. Germline V lookup: CDR1 SGHAT, CDR2 FQNNGV. V gave up 5 bases and J gave up 0 bases, with 7 bases separating them. The CDR3 region has the DNA TGTGCCAGCAGCCGTCAGCCGAACACCGGGGAGCTGTTTTTT. Protein product: CASSRQPNTGELFF.

V usage is TRBV6-6 and J usage is TRBJ2-3; 8 nucleotides align to TRBD2. The CDR3 has 14 residues. The V and J ends lost 5 bases and 5 bases, in that order; junction bases with no gene match: 6. Germline assignment: CDR1 MNHNY and CDR2 SVGAGI (reference sequence). The CDR3 DNA reads TGTGCCAGCAGTACACGGGGGGGTATAGATACGCAGTATTTT. Translating it yields CASSTRGGIDTQYF.

The sample holds a few counts of this clone. This chain uses TRBV19 with TRBJ1-5, with D uncertain. V was pared by 3 bases and J by 0 bases, with 15 bases between. The CDR3 has 17 amino acids. The V gene's germline CDR1 is LNHDA and CDR2 SQIVND (reference sequence). The CDR3 loop reads CASSMPISGNSNQPQHF. The CDR3 nucleotides are TGTGCCAGTAGTATGCCTATATCGGGGAATAGCAATCAGCCCCAGCATTTT.

The chain links TRBV28 to TRBJ1-1; D is uncertain. Trimming took 9 bases from V and 2 from J, leaving 7 bases between them. CDR1 MDHEN and CDR2 SYDVKM come from the germline V gene. The CDR3 totals 11 residues. The DNA for the CDR3 is TGTGCCAGTTACCTAAACACTGAAGCTTTCTTT. It yields the protein CASYLNTEAFF.

Worth noting for this clone: This CDR3 is also generated by other DNA sequences in the sample. The gene calls are TRBV6-1 and TRBJ1-5, with 9 bases aligning to TRBD1. J lost 2 bases, V lost 2 bases, and 1 base had no gene match. Germline V gene sequence: CDR1 MNHNS, CDR2 SASEGT. The CDR3 covers 15 residues. The CDR3 bases are TGTGCCAGCAGTGAATGGGACAGGGGCAATCAGCCCCAGCATTTT. Its translation: CASSEWDRGNQPQHF.

The CDR3 coding sequence is TGTGCCAGCAGCCGGGCGGGGATCTACAATGAGCAGTTCTTC. Amino acid sequence: CASSRAGIYNEQFF. This chain uses TRBV28 with TRBJ2-1; D perhaps matches TRBD2 (6 bases). The CDR3 contains 14 residues. The germline V gene encodes CDR1 MDHEN and CDR2 SYDVKM. V was shortened by 6 bases and J by 3 bases, with 12 bases between the two germline ends.

This chain links TRBV5-1 with TRBJ1-2; D not certain. The germline gives CDR1 SGHRS, CDR2 YFSETQ. V lost 0 bases and J lost 4, with 13 bases in between. The CDR3 loop spans 15 amino acids. CDR3 nucleotides: TGCGCCAGCAGCTTGGAAGTGATCGGGAGCTATGGCTACACCTTC. It translates to CASSLEVIGSYGYTF.

The rearrangement uses TRBV28 and TRBJ1-2; D unclear. This CDR3 is built from 10 residues. The V and J ends lost 5 bases and 8 bases respectively, with 6 bases between them. Germline values: CDR1 MDHEN, CDR2 SYDVKM. CDR3 coding DNA: TGTGCCAGCAGTGACCTGGGCTACACCTTC. Residues: CASSDLGYTF.

The chain links TRBV2 to TRBJ1-2, with D unresolved. From germline, CDR1 is SNHLY and CDR2 FYNNEI. Trimming stripped 6 bases from V and 4 bases from J, with 9 bases between. The CDR3 has 12 residues. In DNA, the CDR3 is TGTGCCAGCAGCCGGGGTTTCTATGGCTACACCTTC. Translated, it gives CASSRGFYGYTF. The whole variable domain, filled in from reference TRBV2 and TRBJ1-2, reads EPEVTQTPSHQVTQMGQEVILRCVPISNHLYFYWYRQILGQKVEFLVSFYNNEISEKSEIFDDQFSVERPDGSNFTLKIRSTKLEDSAMYFCASSRGFYGYTFGSGTRLTVV.

The chain recombines TRBV28 with TRBJ1-1, with TRBD1 matching over 10 bases. After removal of 6 bases from V and 4 bases from J, the junction contained 2 bases not matched to a gene. The CDR3 consists of 13 residues. The germline gives CDR1 MDHEN, CDR2 SYDVKM. The CDR3 protein is CASRRTGGTEAFF. The CDR3 region has the DNA TGTGCCAGCAGGCGGACAGGGGGCACTGAAGCTTTCTTT.

This sequence joins TRBV27 and TRBJ1-3; weak D call: TRBD1 (5 bases). This CDR3 is 15 amino acids long. CDR1 is MNHEY and CDR2 is SMNVEV in the germline V gene (reference sequence). V was trimmed by 4 bases and J by 2 bases, leaving 12 bases between them. CDR3 amino acids: CASSSSGNTGNTIYF. DNA for the CDR3: TGTGCCAGCAGTTCTTCAGGGAACACTGGAAACACCATATATTTT.

CDR3 nucleotide sequence: TGTGCCAGCAGTCCACTCAGCAACTTTTTAATGTTTTTT. Its protein product is CASSPLSNFLMFF. The V call is TRBV27, the J call TRBJ2-2; D is undetermined. The CDR3 spans 13 residues. V was trimmed by 5 bases and J by 15 bases, leaving 19 bases between them. The V gene's germline CDR1 is MNHEY and CDR2 SMNVEV (reference sequence).